This is a list of T cell receptor beta chains from one sample in a study of cytomegalovirus exposure and HLA in healthy donors. Sequencing used immunoSEQ multiplex PCR; TCRdb keeps in-frame clones, though not all of them. The data show about 100,000 clones, roughly 75% seen once. Sequences were obtained from PBMCs. Receptors were obtained from a woman between 55 and 75 years old in good health and CMV-seronegative. The CDR3 runs from the conserved cysteine through the conserved F or W. D genes are given only for firm matches. Clone size is given for some rows only: seen once, a few or many times, or a class if the clone is expanded.

v_call	j_call	d_call	clone_size	cdr3_aa	cdr3_nt
TRBV30	TRBJ2-2	.	.	CAWSGTHLTGELFF	TGTGCCTGGAGTGGGACTCATTTAACCGGGGAGCTGTTTTTT
TRBV9	TRBJ2-3	TRBD1	.	CASSATPGTGIDTQYF	TGTGCCAGCAGCGCCACACCCGGGACAGGGATAGATACGCAGTATTTT
TRBV13	TRBJ2-3	TRBD2	.	CASSPPGGADTQYF	TGTGCCAGCAGCCCCCCGGGGGGGGCAGATACGCAGTATTTT
TRBV30	TRBJ2-1	TRBD2	.	CAWRGLAGGPHNEQFF	TGTGCCTGGAGGGGACTAGCGGGAGGTCCCCACAATGAGCAGTTCTTC
TRBV7-6	TRBJ2-5	TRBD1	.	CASSLAFSGQGAWETQYF	TGTGCCAGCAGCTTAGCGTTCAGTGGACAGGGCGCCTGGGAGACCCAGTACTTC
TRBV14	TRBJ1-2	TRBD1	once	CASSQAGQGRSGYTF	TGTGCCAGCAGCCAGGCCGGACAGGGCAGGAGTGGCTACACCTTC
TRBV6-6	TRBJ2-1	TRBD2	.	CASSPLAGANNEQFF	TGTGCCAGCAGTCCCCTAGCGGGGGCTAACAATGAGCAGTTCTTC
TRBV4-1	TRBJ2-1	.	.	CASSLSVTNEQFF	TGCGCCAGCAGCCTTAGCGTCACCAATGAGCAGTTCTTC
TRBV2	TRBJ2-7	TRBD1	once	CASRGTGAEQYF	TGTGCCAGCAGAGGGACAGGGGCCGAGCAGTACTTC
TRBV6-5	TRBJ1-4	.	.	CAAGRREKLFF	TGTGCCGCGGGTCGGAGGGAAAAACTGTTTTTT
TRBV10-3	TRBJ2-3	.	.	CATGLTDTQYF	TGTGCCACCGGACTTACAGATACGCAGTATTTT
TRBV5-1	TRBJ1-1	.	.	CASSFGEKNTEAFF	TGCGCCAGCAGCTTCGGGGAGAAGAACACTGAAGCTTTCTTT
TRBV5-6	TRBJ1-2	.	once	CASSLEARGVGYTF	TGTGCCAGCAGCTTGGAGGCTCGGGGGGTCGGCTACACCTTC
TRBV4-2	TRBJ2-1	.	.	CASSPTGATNNEQFF	TGTGCCAGCAGCCCGACCGGCGCTACTAACAATGAGCAGTTCTTC
TRBV7-2	TRBJ1-1	.	.	CASSLLGGDTEAFF	TGTGCCAGCAGCTTATTAGGCGGAGACACTGAAGCTTTCTTT
TRBV9	TRBJ2-2	TRBD2	.	CASSGLAGKGELFF	TGTGCCAGCAGCGGCCTAGCGGGGAAAGGGGAGCTGTTTTTT
TRBV2	TRBJ2-7	.	.	CASSEQGALYEQYF	TGTGCCAGCAGTGAACAGGGCGCCTTATACGAGCAGTACTTC
TRBV28	TRBJ1-5	.	.	CASSWGGNQPQHF	TGTGCCAGCAGTTGGGGGGGCAATCAGCCCCAGCATTTT
TRBV6-1	TRBJ1-5	.	few	CASSEAGSSNQPQHF	TGTGCCAGCAGTGAAGCGGGCAGTAGCAATCAGCCCCAGCATTTT
TRBV9	TRBJ1-1	.	few	CASSAPGPEAFF	TGTGCCAGCAGCGCCCCCGGTCCTGAAGCTTTCTTT
TRBV18	TRBJ2-7	.	once	CASTNRDESYEQYF	TGTGCCAGCACTAACAGGGATGAATCCTACGAGCAGTACTTC
TRBV6-1	TRBJ1-5	.	.	CASTVGGGRQPQHF	TGTGCCAGCACAGTGGGGGGGGGCAGGCAGCCCCAGCATTTT
TRBV7-2	TRBJ1-1	TRBD1	.	CASSLAGQGNTEAFF	TGTGCCAGCAGCTTAGCGGGACAGGGGAACACTGAAGCTTTCTTT
TRBV19	TRBJ1-2	TRBD1	.	CASSIPGTAYGYTF	TGTGCCAGTAGTATCCCTGGGACAGCCTATGGCTACACCTTC
TRBV7-9	TRBJ2-7	TRBD2	once	CASSPTSAGYEQYF	TGTGCCAGCAGCCCAACTAGCGCCGGCTACGAGCAGTACTTC
TRBV5-4	TRBJ2-3	.	few	CASSLGQSTDTQYF	TGTGCCAGCAGCTTGGGACAGAGCACAGATACGCAGTATTTT
TRBV7-9	TRBJ2-1	.	.	CASSDIQGHSYNEQFF	TGTGCCAGCAGCGACATACAGGGACACTCCTACAATGAGCAGTTCTTC
TRBV4-3	TRBJ1-4	TRBD1	few	CASSQGAGGEEKLFF	TGCGCCAGCAGCCAAGGGGCAGGGGGCGAAGAAAAACTGTTTTTT
TRBV27	TRBJ2-2	.	few	CASSLVFQAGELFF	TGTGCCAGCAGTTTGGTCTTCCAGGCCGGGGAGCTGTTTTTT
TRBV9	TRBJ2-7	.	few	CASSAGNSPSYEQYF	TGTGCCAGCAGCGCGGGTAATAGCCCGTCCTACGAGCAGTACTTC
TRBV9	TRBJ1-1	.	.	CASSVDGSNTEAFF	TGTGCCAGCAGCGTGGACGGGAGTAACACTGAAGCTTTCTTT
TRBV27	TRBJ1-1	.	.	CASSQRGKGTEAFF	TGTGCCAGCAGTCAAAGGGGTAAAGGGACTGAAGCTTTCTTT
TRBV18	TRBJ1-1	.	.	CASSQAAEAFF	TGTGCCAGCTCACAAGCGGCTGAAGCTTTCTTT
TRBV4-1	TRBJ2-5	TRBD2	.	CASSHPGLAGEETQYF	TGCGCCAGCAGCCACCCGGGACTAGCGGGGGAAGAGACCCAGTACTTC
TRBV5-1	TRBJ2-5	.	.	CASSSSKGTQRVQETQYF	TGCGCCAGCAGCTCCTCTAAGGGGACTCAGCGGGTACAAGAGACCCAGTACTTC
TRBV5-6	TRBJ1-1	.	.	CSSARDTSPMNTEAFF	TGTTCCAGCGCACGGGACACAAGCCCCATGAACACTGAAGCTTTCTTT
TRBV28	TRBJ2-3	TRBD1	once	CASNPGQAGADTQYF	TGTGCCAGCAATCCTGGACAGGCCGGGGCAGATACGCAGTATTTT
TRBV6-5	TRBJ1-6	TRBD1	.	CASKRDRYSPLHF	TGTGCCAGCAAACGGGACAGATACTCACCCCTCCACTTT
TRBV4-3	TRBJ1-1	.	.	CASSQVFSGSRVATEAFF	TGCGCCAGCAGCCAAGTATTTTCTGGCTCCAGGGTGGCCACTGAAGCTTTCTTT
TRBV25-1	TRBJ1-2	TRBD1	.	CASRGQDGGCTF	TGTGCCAGCAGGGGACAGGATGGTGGCTGCACCTTC
TRBV25-1	TRBJ1-2	TRBD1	few	CASSGQGIIYTF	TGTGCCAGCAGTGGACAGGGGATTATCTACACCTTC
TRBV28	TRBJ2-1	TRBD2	once	CASSGTSGRNEQFF	TGTGCCAGCAGTGGGACTAGCGGGCGGAATGAGCAGTTCTTC
TRBV2	TRBJ2-3	.	.	CASSEDTDTQYF	TGTGCCAGCAGTGAGGACACGGATACGCAGTATTTT
TRBV7-7	TRBJ2-5	.	.	CASTSGGTAQETQYF	TGTGCCAGCACCTCTGGAGGGACAGCCCAAGAGACCCAGTACTTC
TRBV25-1	TRBJ2-7	TRBD1	.	CASSPRQGYEQYF	TGTGCCAGCAGTCCCCGACAGGGCTACGAGCAGTACTTC